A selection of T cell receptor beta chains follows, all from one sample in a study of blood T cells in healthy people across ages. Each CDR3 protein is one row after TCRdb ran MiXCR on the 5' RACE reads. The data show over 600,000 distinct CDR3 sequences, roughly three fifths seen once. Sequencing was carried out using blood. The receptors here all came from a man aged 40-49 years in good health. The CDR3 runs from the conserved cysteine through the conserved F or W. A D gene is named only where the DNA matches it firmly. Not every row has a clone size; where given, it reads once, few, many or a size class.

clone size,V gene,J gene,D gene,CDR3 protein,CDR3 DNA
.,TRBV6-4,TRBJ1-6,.,CASSQAMGGNSPLHF,TGTGCCAGCAGCCAAGCAATGGGGGGCAATTCACCCCTCCACTTT
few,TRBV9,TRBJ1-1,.,CASSVAGGREAFF,TGTGCCAGCAGCGTAGCGGGCGGCAGAGAAGCTTTCTTT
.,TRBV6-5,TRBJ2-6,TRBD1,CASRTGFSGANVLTF,TGTGCCAGCAGGACAGGGTTTTCTGGGGCCAACGTCCTGACTTTC
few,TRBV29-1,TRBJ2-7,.,CSAGLQTYEQYF,TGCAGCGCGGGTTTACAAACCTACGAGCAGTACTTC
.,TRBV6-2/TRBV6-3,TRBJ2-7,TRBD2,CASSYSASGSYEQYF,TGTGCCAGCAGTTACTCGGCTAGCGGATCCTACGAGCAGTACTTC
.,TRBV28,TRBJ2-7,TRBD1,CASSPGGRLYEQYF,TGTGCCAGCAGCCCAGGGGGAAGACTATACGAGCAGTACTTC
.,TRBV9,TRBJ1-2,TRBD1,CASSGWTGDENPFYGYTF,TGTGCCAGCAGCGGATGGACAGGGGACGAAAATCCTTTTTATGGCTACACCTTC
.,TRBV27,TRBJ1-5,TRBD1,CASSFGTGAIQPQHF,TGTGCCAGCAGTTTTGGGACAGGGGCGATTCAGCCCCAGCATTTT
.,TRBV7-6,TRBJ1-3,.,CASSLGATGFSGNTIYF,TGTGCCAGCAGCTTAGGGGCCACAGGATTCTCTGGAAACACCATATATTTT
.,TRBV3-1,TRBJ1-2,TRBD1,CASSQLPGQGAVGNYGYTF,TGTGCCAGCAGCCAACTTCCGGGACAGGGGGCCGTGGGTAACTATGGCTACACCTTC
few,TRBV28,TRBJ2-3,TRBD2,CASRLAGESTDTQYF,TGTGCCAGCAGACTAGCGGGAGAGAGCACAGATACGCAGTATTTT
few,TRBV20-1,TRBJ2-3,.,CSARQLAYDTDTQYF,TGCAGTGCTAGGCAGCTAGCATATGACACAGATACGCAGTATTTT
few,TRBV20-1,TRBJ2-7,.,CSAQPGGKDPYEQYF,TGCAGTGCCCAACCGGGCGGGAAGGACCCCTACGAGCAGTACTTC
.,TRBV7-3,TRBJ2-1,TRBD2,CASSLGPGLAQETQFF,TGTGCCAGCAGCTTAGGACCGGGACTAGCCCAAGAGACCCAGTTCTTC
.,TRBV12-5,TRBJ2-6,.,CASGFLTGANVLTF,TGTGCTAGTGGTTTTTTGACTGGGGCCAACGTCCTGACTTTC
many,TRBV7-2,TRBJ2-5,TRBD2,CASRRLAGKETQYF,TGTGCCAGCAGGCGTCTAGCGGGTAAAGAGACCCAGTACTTC
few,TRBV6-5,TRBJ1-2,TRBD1,CATRTGGQGYTF,TGTGCCACCCGGACAGGGGGTCAAGGCTACACCTTC
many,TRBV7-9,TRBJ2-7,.,CASSSIVEQYF,TGTGCCAGCAGCTCAATTGTCGAGCAGTACTTC
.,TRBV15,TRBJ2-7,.,CATSRDKGGFYEQYF,TGTGCCACCAGCAGAGATAAAGGAGGTTTCTACGAGCAGTACTTC
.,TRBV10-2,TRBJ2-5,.,CASSESSRGYRTQYF,TGCGCCAGCAGTGAGTCTAGCAGGGGATACCGGACCCAGTACTTC
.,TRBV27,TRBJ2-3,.,CASSRYPGAGTQYF,TGTGCCAGCAGTCGGTACCCAGGGGCAGGTACGCAGTATTTT
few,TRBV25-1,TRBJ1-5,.,CASSPTEGSNQPQHF,TGTGCCAGCAGTCCGACCGAGGGTAGCAATCAGCCCCAGCATTTT
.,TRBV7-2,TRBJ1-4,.,CASSLGLGPWFF,TGTGCCAGCAGCTTAGGGTTGGGACCTTGGTTTTTT
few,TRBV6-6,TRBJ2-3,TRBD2,CASSRGLAVYTDTQYF,TGTGCCAGCAGTCGAGGACTAGCGGTATACACAGATACGCAGTATTTT
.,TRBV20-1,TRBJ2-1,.,CSASRTPNEQFF,TGCAGTGCTAGTCGGACTCCCAATGAGCAGTTCTTC
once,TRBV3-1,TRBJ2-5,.,CASSLLLASGETQYF,TGTGCCAGCAGCCTCCTTCTAGCGTCCGGGGAGACCCAGTACTTC
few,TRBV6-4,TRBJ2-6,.,CASKPGSSGANVLTF,TGTGCCAGCAAACCAGGGTCCTCTGGGGCCAACGTCCTGACTTTC
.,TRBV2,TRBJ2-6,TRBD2,CASSEDGGGFGANVLTF,TGTGCCAGCAGTGAAGACGGGGGGGGCTTTGGGGCCAACGTCCTGACTTTC
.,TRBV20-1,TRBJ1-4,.,CSARDAGGATNEKLFF,TGCAGTGCTAGAGATGCTGGCGGCGCAACTAATGAAAAACTGTTTTTT
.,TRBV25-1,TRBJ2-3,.,CASSEWGDSTDTQYF,TGTGCCAGCAGTGAATGGGGGGACAGCACAGATACGCAGTATTTT
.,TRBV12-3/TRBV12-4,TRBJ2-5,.,CASSDGGNQETQYF,TGTGCCAGCAGTGACGGAGGAAACCAAGAGACCCAGTACTTC
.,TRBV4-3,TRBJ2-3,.,CASSQAGQSTDTQYF,TGCGCCAGCAGCCAAGCGGGACAAAGCACAGATACGCAGTATTTT
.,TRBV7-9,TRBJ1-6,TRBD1,CASSEDRRGGLHF,TGTGCCAGCAGCGAGGACAGGAGAGGTGGCCTCCACTTT
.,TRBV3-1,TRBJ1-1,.,CASSQNRDTIQTFAEAFF,TGTGCCAGCAGCCAGAACCGGGACACTATCCAGACCTTCGCTGAAGCTTTCTTT
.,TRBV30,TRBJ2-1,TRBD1,CAWSSGTGSMGNEQFF,TGTGCCTGGAGTTCCGGGACAGGGAGTATGGGTAATGAGCAGTTCTTC
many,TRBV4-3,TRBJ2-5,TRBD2,CASSPGLAGLQETQYF,TGCGCCAGCAGCCCCGGACTAGCGGGCCTCCAAGAGACCCAGTACTTC
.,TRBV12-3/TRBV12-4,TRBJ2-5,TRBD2,CASSLGLAGKQYF,TGTGCCAGCAGTTTAGGGCTAGCGGGGAAACAGTACTTC
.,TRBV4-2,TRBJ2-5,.,CASSQDGDREGTQYF,TGTGCCAGCAGCCAAGATGGGGACCGAGAAGGGACCCAGTACTTC
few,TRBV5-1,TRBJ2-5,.,CASSAGDQQETQYF,TGCGCCAGCAGCGCCGGAGACCAACAAGAGACCCAGTACTTC
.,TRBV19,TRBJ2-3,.,CANALRDRSTDTQYF,TGTGCCAACGCACTCCGGGACCGTAGCACAGATACGCAGTATTTT
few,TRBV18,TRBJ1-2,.,CASSPYGKIEQDWTYGYTF,TGTGCCAGCTCACCGTACGGAAAGATAGAACAGGACTGGACGTATGGCTACACCTTC
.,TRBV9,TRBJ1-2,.,CASSKGDPYGYTF,TGTGCCAGCAGTAAGGGGGACCCCTATGGCTACACCTTC
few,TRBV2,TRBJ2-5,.,CASSEDGGQYF,TGTGCCAGCAGTGAAGATGGCGGGCAGTACTTC
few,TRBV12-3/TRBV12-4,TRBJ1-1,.,CASRANGGTEAFF,TGTGCCAGCAGAGCTAACGGGGGGACTGAAGCTTTCTTT